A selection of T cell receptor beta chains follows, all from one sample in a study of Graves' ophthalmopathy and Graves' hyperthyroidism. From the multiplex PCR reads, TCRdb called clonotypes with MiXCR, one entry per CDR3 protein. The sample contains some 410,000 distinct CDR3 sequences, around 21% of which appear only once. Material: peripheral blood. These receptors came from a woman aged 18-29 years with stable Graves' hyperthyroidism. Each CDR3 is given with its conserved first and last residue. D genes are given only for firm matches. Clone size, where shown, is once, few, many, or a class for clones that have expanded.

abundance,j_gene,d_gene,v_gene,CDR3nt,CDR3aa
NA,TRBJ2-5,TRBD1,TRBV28,TGTGCCAGCAGTGGACAGGGGTTGAAAGAGACCCAGTACTTC,CASSGQGLKETQYF
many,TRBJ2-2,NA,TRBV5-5,TGTGCCAGCAGCTTGGCCTCGGGCGGGGAGCTGTTTTTT,CASSLASGGELFF
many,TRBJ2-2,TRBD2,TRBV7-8,TGTGCCAGCAGCCATCTCGCTAGCGGAAACACCGGGGAGCTGTTTTTT,CASSHLASGNTGELFF
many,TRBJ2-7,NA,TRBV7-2,TGTGCCAGCAGCTTAGCGCGGCAGGTCTACGAGCAGTACTTC,CASSLARQVYEQYF
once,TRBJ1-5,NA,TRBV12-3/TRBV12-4,TGTGCCAGCAGTGGGGATTGGCCTTTCAATCAGCCCCAGCATTTT,CASSGDWPFNQPQHF
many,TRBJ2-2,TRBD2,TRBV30,TGTGCCTGGAGTGTAGTCGGGAGGAGCAACACCGGGGAGCTGTTTTTT,CAWSVVGRSNTGELFF
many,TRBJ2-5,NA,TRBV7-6,TGTGCCAGCAGCCCCATAAGAGGGTGGGAGACCCAGTACTTC,CASSPIRGWETQYF
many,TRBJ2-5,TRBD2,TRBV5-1,TGCGCCAGCAGCTTGGAACGGGAGGCCTGGGAGACCCAGTACTTC,CASSLEREAWETQYF
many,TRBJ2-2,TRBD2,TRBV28,TGTGCCAGCAGTTTATCCCCGGGAGCGGGAACCGGGGAGCTGTTTTTT,CASSLSPGAGTGELFF
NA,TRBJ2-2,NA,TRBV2,TGTGCCAGCAGTGGGAACGGGGAGCTGTTTTTT,CASSGNGELFF
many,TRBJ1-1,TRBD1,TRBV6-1,TGTGCCAGCAGTCCACGGGACAGCCTAATGAACACTGAAGCTTTCTTT,CASSPRDSLMNTEAFF
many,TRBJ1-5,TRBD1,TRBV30,TGTGCCTGGACCCCAGGGACAGGATTCAATCAGCCCCAGCATTTT,CAWTPGTGFNQPQHF
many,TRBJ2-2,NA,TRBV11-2,TGTGCCAGCAGCACCTGGGACGGCTCGCGGTCCGGGGAGCTGTTTTTT,CASSTWDGSRSGELFF
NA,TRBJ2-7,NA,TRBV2,TGTGCCAGCAGTGGCAGGGCATCCTCCTACGAGCAGTACTTC,CASSGRASSYEQYF
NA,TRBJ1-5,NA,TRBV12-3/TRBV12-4,TGTGCCAGCAGCCGGGGACGTACTAATCAGCCCCAGCATTTT,CASSRGRTNQPQHF
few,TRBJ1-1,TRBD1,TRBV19,TGTGCCAGTAGTATAGTACCGACAGGGGCAACTGAAGCTTTCTTT,CASSIVPTGATEAFF
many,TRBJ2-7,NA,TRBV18,TGTGCCAGCTCACCAATGCGGGAATCGCGCGAGCAGTACTTC,CASSPMRESREQYF
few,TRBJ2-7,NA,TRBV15,TGTGCCACCAAGGACGGACAGTCTTTATTCGGCGAGCAGTACTTC,CATKDGQSLFGEQYF
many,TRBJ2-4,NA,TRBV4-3,TGCGCCAGCAGCCAAGACGCCTACGGGAACATTCAGTACTTC,CASSQDAYGNIQYF
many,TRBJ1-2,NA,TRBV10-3,TGTGCCATCAGGGTTGACAGCGAATCCTATGGCTACACCTTC,CAIRVDSESYGYTF
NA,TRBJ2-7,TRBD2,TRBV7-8,TGTGCCAGCAGCCACGGACTAGCGAGAATTACCTACGAGCAGTACTTC,CASSHGLARITYEQYF
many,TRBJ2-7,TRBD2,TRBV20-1,TGCAGTGCTCTCGGGACTAGCGGGCTTTACGAGCAGTACTTC,CSALGTSGLYEQYF
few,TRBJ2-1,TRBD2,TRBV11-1,TGTGCCAGCAGCCGCGTAGCTAGCGGGGACTACAATGAGCAGTTCTTC,CASSRVASGDYNEQFF
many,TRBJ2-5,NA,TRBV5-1,TGCGCCAGCGGATCCCGGAATTTCGGGACCCAGTACTTC,CASGSRNFGTQYF
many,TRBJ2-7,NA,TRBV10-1,TGCGCCAGCAGCCGGGACCTAGATGACGAGCAGTACTTC,CASSRDLDDEQYF
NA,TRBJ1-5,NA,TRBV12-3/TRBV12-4,TGTGCCAGCAGTTCTGTACAGGGTTCCGGACAGCCCCAGCATTTT,CASSSVQGSGQPQHF
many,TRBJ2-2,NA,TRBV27,TGTGCCAGCAGTTTTAGGGGGGTCCCCGGGGAGCTGTTTTTT,CASSFRGVPGELFF
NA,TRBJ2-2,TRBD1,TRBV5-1,TGCGCCAGCAGCTTGGGACTCCGGGGACAGGGGGCTACCGGGGAGCTGTTTTTT,CASSLGLRGQGATGELFF
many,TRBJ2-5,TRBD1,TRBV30,TGTGCCTGGAACAGGGGGAGACAAGAGACCCAGTACTTC,CAWNRGRQETQYF
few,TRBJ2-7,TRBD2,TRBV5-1,TGCGCCAGCAGCTTGTACTCGTCTGGCGGGAGGGACCACGAGCAGTACTTC,CASSLYSSGGRDHEQYF
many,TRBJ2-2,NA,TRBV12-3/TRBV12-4,TGTGCCAGCAGTTTGGGACGGCCCGACACCGGGGAGCTGTTTTTT,CASSLGRPDTGELFF
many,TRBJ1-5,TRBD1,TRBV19,TGTGCCAGTAGTATGGACAGGGTCAATCAGCCCCAGCATTTT,CASSMDRVNQPQHF
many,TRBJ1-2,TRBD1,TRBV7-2,TGTGCCAGCAGCCAGGACAGGGAGAGTGGCTACACCTTC,CASSQDRESGYTF
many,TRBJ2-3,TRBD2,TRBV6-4,TGTGCCAGCAGTCGGTTGCGGGAGTCTGGCACAGATACGCAGTATTTT,CASSRLRESGTDTQYF
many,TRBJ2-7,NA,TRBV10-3,TGTGCCATAGCCCTCGAGGACCGCCGCTACGAGCAGTACTTC,CAIALEDRRYEQYF
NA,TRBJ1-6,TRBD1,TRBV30,TGTGCCTGGAGTGGACCGGGACAGGGATCACCCCTCCACTTT,CAWSGPGQGSPLHF
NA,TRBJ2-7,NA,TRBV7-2,TGTGCCAGCAGCTTAGACCCGGTGGGCGAGCAGTACTTC,CASSLDPVGEQYF
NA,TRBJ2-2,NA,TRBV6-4,TGTGCCAGCAGTGACTCGAAACAGGGTCTCGAGGCCGGGGAGCTGTTTTTT,CASSDSKQGLEAGELFF
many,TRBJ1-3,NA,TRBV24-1,TGTGCCACCAGTGAGGCCGGGAACCGAAGGGAAAACACCATATATTTT,CATSEAGNRRENTIYF
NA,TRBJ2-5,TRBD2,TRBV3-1,TGTGCCAGCAGCCAATCGGGACTAGCGGAAACCCAGTACTTC,CASSQSGLAETQYF
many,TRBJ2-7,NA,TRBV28,TGTGCCAGCAGTTTCCCAACTAGGAGCTCCTACGAGCAGTACTTC,CASSFPTRSSYEQYF
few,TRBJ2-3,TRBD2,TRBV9,TGTGCCAGCACGCGGACTAGCGGGAGCGGAGATACGCAGTATTTT,CASTRTSGSGDTQYF
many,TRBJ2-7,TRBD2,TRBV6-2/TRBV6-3,TGTGCCAGCAGACGACTAGCGACTAACTACGAGCAGTACTTC,CASRRLATNYEQYF
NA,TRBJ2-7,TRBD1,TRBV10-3,TGTGCCATCAGTGACCAAGGGACAGGTAGCTACGAGCAGTACTTC,CAISDQGTGSYEQYF
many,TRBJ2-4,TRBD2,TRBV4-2,TGTGCCAGCAGCCAGGTAGCGGGAGGGCCCAAAAACATTCAGTACTTC,CASSQVAGGPKNIQYF
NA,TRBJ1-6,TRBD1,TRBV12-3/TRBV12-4,TGTGCCAGCAGTTTTGGGACAGGGAACTCACCCCTCCACTTT,CASSFGTGNSPLHF
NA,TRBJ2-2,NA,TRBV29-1,TGCAGCGTTGATGACGTCGGGGAGCTGTTTTTT,CSVDDVGELFF
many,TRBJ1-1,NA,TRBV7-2,TGTGCCAGCAGCAGTCTGAGTCGGGACACTGAAGCTTTCTTT,CASSSLSRDTEAFF
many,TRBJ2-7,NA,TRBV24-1,TGTGCCACCAGTTCCCGGGTGGGTTTGTCCTACGAGCAGTACTTC,CATSSRVGLSYEQYF
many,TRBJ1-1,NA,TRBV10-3,TGTGCCATCAGGTCAGAAACAGGAAACACTGAAGCTTTCTTT,CAIRSETGNTEAFF
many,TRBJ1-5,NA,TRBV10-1,TGCGCCAACGACGGGACAAACTATAGCAATCAGCCCCAGCATTTT,CANDGTNYSNQPQHF
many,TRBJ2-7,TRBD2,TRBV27,TGTGCCAGCAGGGGGAGGGGTATTGGTCCCTACGAGCAGTACTTC,CASRGRGIGPYEQYF
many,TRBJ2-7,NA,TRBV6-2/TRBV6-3,TGTGCCACCTCGCGAGGGGCCTACGAGCAGTACTTC,CATSRGAYEQYF